A selection of T cell receptor beta chains follows, all from one sample in a study of cytomegalovirus exposure and HLA in healthy donors. Data came from immunoSEQ multiplex PCR; TCRdb stores just in-frame clones and leaves some out. The sample includes about 210,000 clones, roughly 80% of them seen just once. Source material: PBMCs. These TCRs come from a young man in good health and CMV-seronegative. CDR3s include the opening cysteine and the closing phenylalanine or tryptophan. The order of the fields is clone size, V gene, J gene, D gene, CDR3 protein, CDR3 DNA. D genes are given only for firm matches. Where a row states a size, it is once, few, many or the class of an expanded clone; other rows omit it.

clone_size: NA
v_call: TRBV28
j_call: TRBJ1-1
d_call: NA
cdr3_aa: CASTATGNTEAFF
cdr3_nt: TGTGCCAGCACCGCGACAGGGAACACTGAAGCTTTCTTT

clone_size: NA
v_call: TRBV5-6
j_call: TRBJ2-7
d_call: NA
cdr3_aa: CASSSGSYEQYF
cdr3_nt: TGTGCCAGCAGCTCGGGCTCCTACGAGCAGTACTTC

clone_size: NA
v_call: TRBV2
j_call: TRBJ1-2
d_call: NA
cdr3_aa: CASSGQDSNYGYTF
cdr3_nt: TGTGCCAGCAGTGGCCAGGACTCAAACTATGGCTACACCTTC

clone_size: NA
v_call: TRBV5-5
j_call: TRBJ2-7
d_call: TRBD2
cdr3_aa: CASSLSGALAGGRYEQYF
cdr3_nt: TGTGCCAGCAGCTTAAGTGGAGCACTAGCGGGGGGCCGCTACGAGCAGTACTTC

clone_size: NA
v_call: TRBV28
j_call: TRBJ1-4
d_call: NA
cdr3_aa: CASTAVPRVEKLFF
cdr3_nt: TGTGCCAGCACAGCTGTCCCGCGGGTGGAAAAACTGTTTTTT

clone_size: NA
v_call: TRBV7-2
j_call: TRBJ2-7
d_call: NA
cdr3_aa: CASSLDNSGYEQYF
cdr3_nt: TGTGCCAGCAGCTTAGATAACAGTGGCTACGAGCAGTACTTC

clone_size: NA
v_call: TRBV7-3
j_call: TRBJ1-1
d_call: NA
cdr3_aa: CASSQKGPGTEAFF
cdr3_nt: TGTGCCAGCAGCCAGAAGGGGCCAGGCACTGAAGCTTTCTTT

clone_size: NA
v_call: TRBV6-1
j_call: TRBJ1-1
d_call: NA
cdr3_aa: CASRKGLGTEAFF
cdr3_nt: TGTGCCAGCAGGAAGGGACTGGGGACTGAAGCTTTCTTT

clone_size: once
v_call: TRBV28
j_call: TRBJ1-5
d_call: TRBD1
cdr3_aa: CASRTGTGVSNQPQHF
cdr3_nt: TGTGCCAGCAGGACCGGGACAGGAGTTAGCAATCAGCCCCAGCATTTT

clone_size: few
v_call: TRBV7-9
j_call: TRBJ2-2
d_call: TRBD2
cdr3_aa: CASSPGLALTGELFF
cdr3_nt: TGTGCCAGCAGCCCGGGACTAGCCTTGACCGGGGAGCTGTTTTTT

clone_size: NA
v_call: TRBV29-1
j_call: TRBJ1-2
d_call: NA
cdr3_aa: CSVISGEDGYTF
cdr3_nt: TGCAGCGTGATTTCGGGGGAAGATGGCTACACCTTC

clone_size: NA
v_call: TRBV7-9
j_call: TRBJ1-5
d_call: NA
cdr3_aa: CASSQGFTEPQHF
cdr3_nt: TGTGCCAGCAGCCAGGGCTTTACTGAGCCCCAGCATTTT

clone_size: NA
v_call: TRBV6-5
j_call: TRBJ2-2
d_call: NA
cdr3_aa: CASSYGWQANTGELFF
cdr3_nt: TGTGCCAGCAGTTACGGGTGGCAGGCGAACACCGGGGAGCTGTTTTTT

clone_size: once
v_call: TRBV7-9
j_call: TRBJ2-1
d_call: TRBD2
cdr3_aa: CASSPPRAGGYNEQFF
cdr3_nt: TGTGCCAGCAGCCCCCCCCGAGCGGGGGGCTACAATGAGCAGTTCTTC

clone_size: few
v_call: TRBV5-5
j_call: TRBJ1-1
d_call: TRBD1
cdr3_aa: CASITGTGDVLNTEAFF
cdr3_nt: TGTGCCAGCATCACCGGGACAGGGGACGTCTTAAACACTGAAGCTTTCTTT

clone_size: NA
v_call: TRBV5-4
j_call: TRBJ1-5
d_call: NA
cdr3_aa: CASSQGGDRFNQPQHF
cdr3_nt: TGTGCCAGCAGCCAGGGCGGAGACAGGTTTAATCAGCCCCAGCATTTT

clone_size: NA
v_call: TRBV7-9
j_call: TRBJ2-5
d_call: NA
cdr3_aa: CASSLDAWAGADETQYF
cdr3_nt: TGTGCCAGCAGCTTAGACGCGTGGGCAGGGGCGGACGAGACCCAGTACTTC